These T cell receptor beta chains were read from a single sample in a study of cytotoxic CD8 clonotypes in ibrutinib-treated CLL. Using immunoSEQ multiplex PCR, the repertoire was profiled, and TCRdb retains in-frame clones only, with some absent. The sample carries some 150,000 clones, roughly 80% recorded once. Sequenced here: PBMCs, sampled after 12 months of ibrutinib treatment. The receptors here all came from a human donor with chronic lymphocytic leukemia. The CDR3 runs from the conserved cysteine through the conserved F or W. The D gene is left open where the match is weak. Rows give clone size only sometimes, using once, few, many, or a class for an expanded clone.

d_call j_call clone_size v_call cdr3_aa cdr3_nt
TRBD1 TRBJ2-3 . TRBV14 CASSQDQGTGFTDTQYF TGTGCCAGCAGCCAAGATCAAGGGACAGGGTTTACAGATACGCAGTATTTT
. TRBJ1-5 . TRBV2 CASTRGGQGNQPQHF TGTGCCAGCACAAGGGGGGGGCAAGGCAATCAGCCCCAGCATTTT
. TRBJ1-2 . TRBV11-2 CASSLEPRQGYTF TGTGCCAGCAGCTTAGAACCCAGGCAGGGCTACACCTTC
. TRBJ2-1 . TRBV19 CASSIGGNEQFF TGTGCCAGTAGTATCGGGGGCAATGAGCAGTTCTTC
TRBD2 TRBJ2-7 . TRBV5-1 CASSTTSGRPKVSHEQYF TGCGCCAGCAGCACCACTAGCGGGAGACCAAAGGTTTCCCACGAGCAGTACTTC
. TRBJ2-6 . TRBV30 CAWRGPGANVLTF TGTGCCTGGAGGGGTCCTGGGGCCAACGTCCTGACTTTC
. TRBJ2-3 . TRBV29-1 CSADRGYSTDTQYF TGCAGCGCCGACCGTGGATATAGCACAGATACGCAGTATTTT
TRBD2 TRBJ2-2 . TRBV9 CASSILAGEYTGELFF TGTGCCAGCAGCATACTAGCGGGAGAGTACACCGGGGAGCTGTTTTTT
TRBD1 TRBJ2-7 . TRBV7-9 CASSSGQGIHEQYF TGTGCCAGCAGCTCTGGACAGGGTATCCACGAGCAGTACTTC
. TRBJ1-4 . TRBV13 CASSARRRVGTNEKLFF TGTGCCAGCAGCGCCAGACGGAGGGTTGGAACTAATGAAAAACTGTTTTTT
. TRBJ1-6 . TRBV18 CASSLFRTGLNSPLHF TGTGCCAGCTCACTCTTCAGAACGGGGCTTAATTCACCCCTCCACTTT
TRBD2 TRBJ2-1 . TRBV6-6 CASRPGLAGVNEQFF TGTGCCAGCAGACCGGGACTAGCAGGGGTCAATGAGCAGTTCTTC
TRBD2 TRBJ2-1 . TRBV5-1 CASSTGGLAGGNEQFF TGCGCCAGCAGCACCGGCGGACTAGCGGGAGGGAATGAGCAGTTCTTC
. TRBJ1-6 . TRBV27 CASSSQVYNSPLHF TGTGCCAGCAGTTCACAGGTTTATAATTCACCCCTCCACTTT
. TRBJ1-2 . TRBV30 CAWSTGISDYGYTF TGTGCCTGGAGCACGGGGATCTCGGACTATGGCTACACCTTC
. TRBJ1-2 . TRBV6-5 CASSYEWGGYTF TGTGCCAGCAGTTACGAATGGGGTGGCTACACCTTC
TRBD1 TRBJ1-2 . TRBV11-2 CASSLGRGQANYGYTF TGTGCCAGCAGCTTAGGCCGGGGACAGGCAAATTATGGCTACACCTTC
TRBD1 TRBJ2-7 . TRBV7-7 CASSQGTGGREQYF TGTGCCAGCAGCCAAGGGACAGGGGGGCGCGAGCAGTACTTC
TRBD2 TRBJ2-3 . TRBV4-3 CASSQDSGRTDTQYF TGCGCCAGCAGCCAAGATAGCGGGAGGACAGATACGCAGTATTTT
. TRBJ1-2 . TRBV27 CASRNTGWLGETF TGTGCCAGCAGAAATACAGGGTGGCTGGGGGAGACCTTC
. TRBJ1-2 hyperexpanded TRBV10-2 CASSDVAGVDYGYTF TGCGCCAGCAGTGACGTGGCAGGGGTGGACTATGGCTACACCTTC
. TRBJ1-3 . TRBV7-9 CASSFRGENTIYF TGTGCCAGCAGCTTCCGGGGTGAAAACACCATATATTTT